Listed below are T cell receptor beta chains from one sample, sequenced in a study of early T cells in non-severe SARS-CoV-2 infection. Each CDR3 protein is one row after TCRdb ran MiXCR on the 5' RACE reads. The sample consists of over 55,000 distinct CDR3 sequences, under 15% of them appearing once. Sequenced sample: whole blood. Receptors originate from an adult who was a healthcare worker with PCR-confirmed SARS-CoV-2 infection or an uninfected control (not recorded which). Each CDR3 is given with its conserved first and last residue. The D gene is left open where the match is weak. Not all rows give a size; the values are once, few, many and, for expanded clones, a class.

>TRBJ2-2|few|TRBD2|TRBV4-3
CASSQGVKMTSLPGELFF
TGCGCCAGCAGCCAAGGGGTCAAAATGACTAGCCTACCCGGGGAGCTGTTTTTT
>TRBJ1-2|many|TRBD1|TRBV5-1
CASSLRQGANYGYTF
TGCGCCAGCAGCCTCCGACAGGGAGCTAACTATGGCTACACCTTC
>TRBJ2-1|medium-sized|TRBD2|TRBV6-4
CASSDTSGGWNEQFF
TGTGCCAGCAGTGACACTAGCGGAGGTTGGAATGAGCAGTTCTTC
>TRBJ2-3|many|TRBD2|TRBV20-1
CSGATSGRRTDTQYF
TGCAGTGGGGCGACTAGCGGGCGCCGCACAGATACGCAGTATTTT
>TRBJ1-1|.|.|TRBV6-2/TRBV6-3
CASSSFVPAEAFF
TGTGCCAGCAGTTCGTTCGTCCCGGCTGAAGCTTTCTTT
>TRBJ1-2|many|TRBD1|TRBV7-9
CASSFTGVYGYTF
TGTGCCAGCAGCTTTACAGGGGTATATGGCTACACCTTC
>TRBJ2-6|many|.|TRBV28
CASSLSGTIGANVLTF
TGTGCCAGCAGTTTATCAGGTACTATCGGGGCCAACGTCCTGACTTTC
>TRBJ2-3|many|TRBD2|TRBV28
CASGGQASGTVVNTQYF
TGTGCCAGCGGGGGCCAAGCTAGCGGGACGGTCGTAAATACGCAGTATTTT
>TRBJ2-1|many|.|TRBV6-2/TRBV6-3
CASSDPRALVGDEQFF
TGTGCCAGCAGTGACCCCAGGGCCCTCGTCGGGGATGAGCAGTTCTTC
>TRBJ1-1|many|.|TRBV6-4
CASSQTGRGTEAFF
TGTGCCAGCAGCCAAACAGGTCGGGGGACTGAAGCTTTCTTT
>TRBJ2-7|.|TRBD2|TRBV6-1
CASSRLAGADEQYF
TGTGCCAGCAGCCGACTAGCGGGAGCGGACGAGCAGTACTTC
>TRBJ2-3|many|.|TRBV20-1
CSAWGQTDTDTQYF
TGCAGTGCTTGGGGTCAGACGGACACAGATACGCAGTATTTT
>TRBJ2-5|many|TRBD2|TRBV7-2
CASSLGSEAWRGGEETQYF
TGTGCCAGCAGCTTAGGGTCCGAGGCCTGGCGGGGGGGCGAAGAGACCCAGTACTTC
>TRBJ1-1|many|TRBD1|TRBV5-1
CASSFYRGEGTEAFF
TGCGCCAGCAGCTTCTACAGGGGCGAGGGGACTGAAGCTTTCTTT
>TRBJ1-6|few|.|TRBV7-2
CASSRRQEYNSPLHF
TGTGCCAGCAGCCGACGACAGGAATATAATTCACCCCTCCACTTT
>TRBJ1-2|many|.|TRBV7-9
CASSSIRGLGADGYTF
TGTGCCAGCAGCTCCATAAGAGGCCTGGGGGCTGATGGCTACACCTTC
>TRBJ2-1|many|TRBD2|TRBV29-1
CSVERIGGSGFGNEQFF
TGCAGCGTTGAAAGGATCGGCGGGAGTGGTTTTGGTAATGAGCAGTTCTTC
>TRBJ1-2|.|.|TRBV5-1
CASSSSVNYGYTF
TGCGCCAGCAGCTCTTCAGTTAACTATGGCTACACCTTC
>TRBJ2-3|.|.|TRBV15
CATSRDSRQGDTQYF
TGTGCCACCAGCAGAGATTCCAGGCAAGGAGATACGCAGTATTTT
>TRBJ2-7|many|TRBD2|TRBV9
CASSALAGGGEQYF
TGTGCCAGCAGCGCCTTAGCGGGAGGAGGCGAGCAGTACTTC
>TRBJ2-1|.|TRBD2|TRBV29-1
CSVRWTRSDWNF
TGCAGCGTTCGATGGACTAGGTCCGATTGGAACTTC
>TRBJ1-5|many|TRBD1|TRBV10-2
CASSPGQGSQPQHF
TGCGCCAGCAGCCCGGGACAGGGTTCTCAGCCCCAGCATTTT
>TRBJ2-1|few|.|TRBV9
CASSPRRVNEQFF
TGTGCCAGCAGCCCTCGCCGGGTCAATGAGCAGTTCTTC
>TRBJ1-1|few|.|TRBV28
CAGGAGTNTEAFF
TGTGCCGGGGGTGCAGGGACGAACACTGAAGCTTTCTTT
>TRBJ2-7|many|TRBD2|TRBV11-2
CASSPGLAGGPAHEQYF
TGTGCCAGCAGCCCTGGACTAGCGGGAGGGCCCGCCCACGAGCAGTACTTC
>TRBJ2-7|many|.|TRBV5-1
CASSLPTRGSYEQYF
TGCGCCAGCAGCCTACCAACCAGGGGTTCCTACGAGCAGTACTTC